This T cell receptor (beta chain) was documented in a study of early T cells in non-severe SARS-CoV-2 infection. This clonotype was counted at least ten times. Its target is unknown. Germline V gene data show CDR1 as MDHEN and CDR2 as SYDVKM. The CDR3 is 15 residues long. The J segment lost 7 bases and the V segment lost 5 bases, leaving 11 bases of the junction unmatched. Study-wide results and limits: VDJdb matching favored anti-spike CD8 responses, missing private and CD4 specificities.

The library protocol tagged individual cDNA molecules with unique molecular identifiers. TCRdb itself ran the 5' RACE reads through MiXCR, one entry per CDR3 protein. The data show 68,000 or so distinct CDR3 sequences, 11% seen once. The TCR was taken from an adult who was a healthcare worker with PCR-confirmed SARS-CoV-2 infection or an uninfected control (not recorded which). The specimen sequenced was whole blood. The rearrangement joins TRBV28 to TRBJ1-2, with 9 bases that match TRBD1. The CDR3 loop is CASSTGQGSLSGYTF. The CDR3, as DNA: TGTGCCAGCAGTACCGGACAGGGGTCCCTAAGTGGCTACACCTTC.